Sequencing of this T cell receptor (beta chain) was carried out in a study of cytomegalovirus exposure and HLA in healthy donors. Study background: Of several hundred genotyped donors, about 80% clustered with self-reported Caucasian donors. Whole-study findings and limits: Earlier findings revealed that most TCR beta V segments proved productive either about 90% or about 30% of the time.

60 Vbeta and 13 Jbeta primers were used in PCR. Sequencing was performed with immunoSEQ multiplex PCR; in TCRdb, only in-frame clones are kept and a portion is missing. The top ten hold approximately 1.6% of the sample, which has about 130,000 clones, approximately 60% seen once. Trimming pared 0 bases from V and 2 bases from J, leaving 8 bases between. Germline V gene lookup returns CDR1 MNHEY and CDR2 SMNVEV (reference sequence). This CDR3 region has 14 residues. On this clone itself: Its antigen is unknown.

This sequence was found in a human donor in good health. The rearrangement links TRBV27 to TRBJ2-7, with D possibly TRBD2 on 6 matching bases. Sequenced: PBMCs. The CDR3, as DNA: TGTGCCAGCAGTTTATCGGAGGGTCCCTACGAGCAGTACTTC. It yields the protein CASSLSEGPYEQYF.